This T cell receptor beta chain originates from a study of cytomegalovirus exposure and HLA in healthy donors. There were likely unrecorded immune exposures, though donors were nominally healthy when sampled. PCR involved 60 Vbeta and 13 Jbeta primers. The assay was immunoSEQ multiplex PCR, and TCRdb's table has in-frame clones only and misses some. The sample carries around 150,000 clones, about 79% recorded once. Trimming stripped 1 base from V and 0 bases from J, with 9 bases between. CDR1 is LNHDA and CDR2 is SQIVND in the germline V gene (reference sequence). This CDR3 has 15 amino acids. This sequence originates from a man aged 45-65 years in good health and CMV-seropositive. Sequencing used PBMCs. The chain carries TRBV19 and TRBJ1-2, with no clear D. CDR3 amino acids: CASSIGRKANYGYTF. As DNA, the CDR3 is TGTGCCAGTAGTATAGGGAGGAAAGCTAACTATGGCTACACCTTC.